The 3 T cell receptor beta chains listed next were all sequenced from one sample in a study of technical replicates of blood from a few donors. Sequencing was performed with immunoSEQ multiplex PCR; in TCRdb, only in-frame clones are kept and a portion is missing. The data contain about 68,000 clones, nearly 98% of them seen just once; the ten biggest clones take up roughly 0.25%. Sequences were obtained from T cells isolated from PBMCs. The source of these receptors is a human donor in good health.

This CDR3 is CASSVLAGTTNEKLFF. In nucleotides, the CDR3 is TGTGCCAGCAGCGTACTGGCAGGTACAACTAATGAAAAACTGTTTTTT. This chain connects TRBV9 to TRBJ1-4, with no clear D. This CDR3 is built from 16 residues. With 1 base removed from V and 0 bases from J, the gap between germline ends came to 10 bases. The germline V gene encodes CDR1 SGDLS and CDR2 YYNGEE.

The V and J genes are TRBV7-2 and TRBJ2-7; the match to TRBD1 covers 9 bases. This CDR3 is 14 amino acids long. With 1 base clipped from V and 2 bases from J, the junction kept 0 bases outside the gene matches. Germline CDR1 SGHTA, CDR2 FQGNSA. The CDR3 DNA reads as TGTGCCAGCAGCTTAGGACAGGGGGCCTACGAGCAGTACTTC. This codes for CASSLGQGAYEQYF.

This clone appeared a few times. The chain couples TRBV6-5 to TRBJ1-1, with D maybe TRBD1 (5 bases). V lost 4 bases, J lost 7 bases, and 10 bases lay in between. The germline gives CDR1 MNHEY, CDR2 SVGAGI. The CDR3 length is 12 residues. The CDR3 nucleotides read TGTGCCAGCAGTTCGGGGGGTGTTGAAGCTTTCTTT. Protein sequence: CASSSGGVEAFF.